These 2 T cell receptor beta chains share one sample of origin, sequenced in a study of shared clonotypes between healthy human individuals. Assay used: immunoSEQ multiplex PCR; TCRdb lists only in-frame clones, some missing. Of roughly 2.5 million clones in the sample, just over 90% were seen once. Source material: naive CD4+ T cells sorted from blood. Subset specified: CD45RA+ positively selected. Receptor source: a young man in good health.

Only one count was recorded for this clone. The CDR3 DNA sequence: TGTGCCAGTGTGGACGGAAGCCATAATTCACCCCTCCACTTT. Translating it yields CASVDGSHNSPLHF. This chain uses TRBV6-5 with TRBJ1-6; D uncertain. The length of the CDR3 is 14 residues. The V gene's germline CDR1 is MNHEY and CDR2 SVGAGI. V lost 9 bases, J lost 5 bases, and 14 bases lay in between.

V usage is TRBV19 and J usage is TRBJ1-1; 9 bases line up with TRBD1. This CDR3 has 15 amino acids. CDR1 and CDR2 from the germline V gene are LNHDA and SQIVND (reference sequence). Unmatched junction bases numbered 7, after V lost 4 bases and J lost 4 bases. The CDR3 protein is CASSTRDRVTTEAFF. The CDR3 DNA reads as TGTGCCAGTAGTACCCGGGACAGGGTGACCACTGAAGCTTTCTTT.